Following are 3 T cell receptor beta chains from one sample sequenced in a study of blood T cells in healthy people across ages. The authors ran a second PCR of 7 to 11 cycles using a sample-barcoded 5' primer and a J-beta primer mix. Using its own MiXCR run on the 5' RACE reads, TCRdb lists one record per CDR3 protein. The top ten hold about 11% of the sample, which has around 1.5 million distinct CDR3 sequences, around 36% seen once. What was sequenced was blood. Source of these receptors: a woman aged 25 to 39 in good health.

This chain uses TRBV6-2 or TRBV6-3 with TRBJ1-2; D perhaps matches TRBD1 (5 bases). This CDR3 has 16 residues. V lost 10 bases and J 0 bases, leaving 21 bases between the germline ends. Germline V gene data show CDR1 as MNHEY and CDR2 as SVGEGT. CDR3 loop: CANSHFGTEANYGYTF. The CDR3 DNA reads as TGTGCCAACAGCCACTTCGGGACTGAAGCTAACTATGGCTACACCTTC.

This rearrangement joins TRBV12-3 or TRBV12-4 to TRBJ1-1, with 7 positions matching TRBD1. CDR3 length equals 14 residues. J lost 4 bases, V lost 7 bases, and 9 bases had no gene match. CDR3 sequence (DNA): TGTGCCAGCACCCTAGGGACAGTTATCACTGAAGCTTTCTTT. Translation gives CASTLGTVITEAFF.

This clonotype came up a few times. J is TRBJ2-3 and V is TRBV6-2 or TRBV6-3, with TRBD2 matching 13 bases. CDR1 is MNHEY and CDR2 is SVGEGT in the germline V gene. This CDR3 contains 19 residues. The V gene end was trimmed by 2 bases and the J gene end by 0 bases; junction bases not matched to a gene: 8. The CDR3: CASSYPRTSGSASTDTQYF. CDR3 DNA: TGTGCCAGCAGTTACCCGCGGACTAGCGGGAGTGCTAGCACAGATACGCAGTATTTT.